The 10 T cell receptor beta chains below were found in one sample sequenced in a study of beta chain features in type 1 diabetes. Sequenced material consisted of expressed TCRB transcripts (all of the isolated RNA was reverse transcribed). Profiled with immunoSEQ multiplex PCR; TCRdb holds only in-frame clones, not every one. The sample shows about 160,000 clones, over 7.5% of them seen only once. Source material: central memory CD4+ T cells from blood. Receptors originate from a man aged 18 to 30 in good health.

This clone has more than one count but fewer than ten. This sequence joins TRBV5-4 and TRBJ2-2, with 8 bases lining up with TRBD1. Germline V gene sequence: CDR1 SGHNT, CDR2 YYREEE (reference sequence). This CDR3 has 16 amino acids. V trimming: 0 bases; J trimming: 7 bases; junction bases outside the gene matches: 8. The chain's CDR3 is CASSLGVTGAVGELFF. DNA of the CDR3: TGTGCCAGCAGCTTGGGGGTGACAGGGGCGGTCGGGGAGCTGTTTTTT.

At least ten counts were recorded for this clone. This sequence joins TRBV30 and TRBJ2-5, with D possibly being TRBD1 (6 bases). The CDR3 contains 13 residues. Germline CDR1 reads GTSNPN; CDR2 reads SVGIG (reference sequence). The V gene lost 4 bases and the J gene lost 0 bases, with 9 bases spanning the gap. For the CDR3, the DNA is TGTGCCTGGAACACAGGGTACCAAGAGACCCAGTACTTC. Translation gives CAWNTGYQETQYF.

This clone showed up many times. J is TRBJ1-5 and V is TRBV18, with D perhaps matching TRBD1 (6 bases). Germline lookup yields CDR1 KGHSH and CDR2 LQKENI. This CDR3 contains 15 residues. V lost 3 bases and J 0 bases, leaving 9 bases between the germline ends. Written as DNA, the CDR3 is TGTGCCAGCTCACCTGGACAGAGTAGCAATCAGCCCCAGCATTTT. It translates to CASSPGQSSNQPQHF. Based on the CDR3 plus reference TRBV18 and TRBJ1-5, the full variable domain is NAGVMQNPRHLVRRRGQEARLRCSPMKGHSHVYWYRQLPEEGLKFMVYLQKENIIDESGMPKERFSAEFPKEGPSILRIQQVVRGDSAAYFCASSPGQSSNQPQHFGDGTRLSIL.

The rearrangement links TRBV18 to TRBJ1-1; no firm D call. V was shortened by 4 bases and J by 7 bases, with 19 bases between the two germline ends. CDR3 length: 15 residues. Germline CDR1 is KGHSH and CDR2 is LQKENI. The CDR3 loop reads CASSRSGSRNNEAFF. CDR3 DNA sequence: TGTGCCAGCTCACGGTCCGGGAGCAGAAATAATGAAGCTTTCTTT. The variable domain in full, completed from reference TRBV18 and TRBJ1-1, reads NAGVMQNPRHLVRRRGQEARLRCSPMKGHSHVYWYRQLPEEGLKFMVYLQKENIIDESGMPKERFSAEFPKEGPSILRIQQVVRGDSAAYFCASSRSGSRNNEAFFGQGTRLTVV.

This clone was seen more than once but under ten times. V is TRBV7-2 and J is TRBJ2-7; D perhaps matches TRBD2 (6 bases). CDR1 and CDR2 from the germline V gene are SGHTA and FQGNSA. V lost 1 base and J 3 bases, leaving 16 bases between the germline ends. There are 16 residues in the CDR3. The CDR3 DNA follows: TGTGCCAGCAGCTTAGACAGCACTAACGGGAGCTACGAGCAGTACTTC. Translating it yields CASSLDSTNGSYEQYF.

This clone occurred many times. The rearrangement links TRBV29-1 to TRBJ2-1, with D tentatively TRBD1 (6 bases). The CDR3 is made up of 13 amino acids. Per the germline V gene, CDR1 is SQVTM and CDR2 is ANQGSEA. V was shortened by 3 bases and J by 10 bases, with 16 bases between the two germline ends. The CDR3 sequence is CSVDGTGYREQFF. CDR3 coding DNA: TGCAGCGTTGATGGCACAGGGTATCGGGAGCAGTTCTTC.

The CDR3 loop is CASNPDGMGTEAFF. CDR3 DNA sequence: TGCGCCAGCAACCCCGACGGGATGGGGACTGAAGCTTTCTTT. The J gene is TRBJ1-1, the V gene TRBV5-1; D gene uncertain. The germline V and J ends were trimmed by 6 bases and 5 bases, with 17 bases remaining between them. Germline-derived CDR1 and CDR2 are SGHRS and YFSETQ. This CDR3 is 14 amino acids long.

The V gene is TRBV5-8, the J gene TRBJ2-3; TRBD1 matches 9 bases. The CDR3 loop spans 14 amino acids. The junction had 3 bases not matched to a gene; V was cut back by 4 bases and J by 3 bases. The germline V gene has CDR1 SGHTS and CDR2 YDEGEE. The CDR3 nucleotides are TGTGCCAGCAGCACAGGGGGCTGGACAGATACGCAGTATTTT. It encodes CASSTGGWTDTQYF.

This clone showed up just a few times. This sequence joins TRBV7-2 and TRBJ2-7; TRBD1 matches 7 bases. Germline V gives CDR1 SGHTA, CDR2 FQGNSA. J gave up 5 bases and V 3 bases, and 7 bases lay outside the gene matches. The CDR3 consists of 14 residues. The CDR3 sequence: CASSFGQVAHEQYF. In DNA, the CDR3 is TGTGCCAGCAGCTTTGGACAGGTCGCCCACGAGCAGTACTTC.

The chain uses TRBV7-2 and TRBJ2-3, with 9 positions matching TRBD2. Germline lookup yields CDR1 SGHTA and CDR2 FQGNSA. This CDR3 is 16 amino acids long. J gave up 2 bases and V 7 bases, and 10 bases lay outside the gene matches. CDR3: CASTSAGGGATDTQYF. The CDR3 bases are TGTGCCAGCACTTCCGCGGGCGGGGGGGCCACAGATACGCAGTATTTT.